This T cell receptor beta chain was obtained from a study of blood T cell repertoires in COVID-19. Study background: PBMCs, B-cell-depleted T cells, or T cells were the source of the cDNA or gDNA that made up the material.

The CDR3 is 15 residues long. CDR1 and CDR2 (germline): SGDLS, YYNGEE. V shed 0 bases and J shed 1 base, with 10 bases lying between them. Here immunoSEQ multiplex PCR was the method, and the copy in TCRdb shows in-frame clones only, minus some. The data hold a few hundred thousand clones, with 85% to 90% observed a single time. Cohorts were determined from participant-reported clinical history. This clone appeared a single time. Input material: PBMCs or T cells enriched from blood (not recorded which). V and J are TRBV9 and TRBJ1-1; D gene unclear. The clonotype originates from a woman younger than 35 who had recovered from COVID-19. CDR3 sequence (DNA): TGTGCCAGCAGCGTAGCTGGCGGCCCGAACACTGAAGCTTTCTTT. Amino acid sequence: CASSVAGGPNTEAFF.